This T cell receptor beta chain was sequenced during a study of graft-versus-host responses after intestinal transplantation. Findings and limits, study-wide: Recipient bone marrow held GvH clones, some seen earlier in ileum or blood. HvG clone declines early post-transplant were associated with peak circulating GvH levels. Allografts of patients with graft-donor T cell macrochimerism showed high graft-versus-host to host-versus-graft clone ratios.

Details on this clone: Its target is unknown.

Libraries were prepared by immunoSEQ multiplex PCR; TCRdb keeps only in-frame clonotypes and omits some of them. The repertoire holds over 65,000 clones, approximately 90% seen once, with 7% to 9.5% in the top ten. The CDR3 covers 17 residues. The V call is TRBV21-1, the J call TRBJ2-3; the D call TRBD2 from the table was never checked on the DNA. TRBV21-1 is a recognized pseudogene. The TCR comes from a human donor who was the organ donor for an intestinal transplant. The specimen comprised unstimulated CD8+ T cells sorted from spleen or lymph node cells, sampled before transplant. The CDR3 DNA reads TGTGCCAGCAGCACCGGGCCTTTACGGGGGGTGCCAGATACGCAGTATTTT. It yields the protein CASSTGPLRGVPDTQYF.